These 22 T cell receptor beta chains originate from one sample sequenced in a study of cytomegalovirus exposure and HLA in healthy donors. The primer mix had 60 Vbeta and 13 Jbeta primers. Method: immunoSEQ multiplex PCR; TCRdb's copy keeps in-frame clones and lacks some. This table holds under 95,000 clones, less than 8% found once. The sample was PBMCs. These receptors all stem from a man aged 45-65 years in good health and CMV-seronegative.

This clone was picked up a small number of times. This sequence joins TRBV6-6 and TRBJ2-7, with a tentative D call TRBD1 (6 bases). Per germline, CDR1 MNHNY and CDR2 SVGAGI (reference sequence). V was trimmed by 4 bases and J by 7 bases, leaving 20 bases between them. The length of the CDR3 is 15 residues. This CDR3 reads CASSLQGLGTGEQYF. The CDR3 nucleotides are TGTGCCAGCAGTTTACAGGGTTTGGGTACGGGGGAGCAGTACTTC.

The chain couples TRBV7-2 to TRBJ2-5; TRBD2 might be the D (6 bases). There are 13 residues in the CDR3. Trimming took 3 bases from V and 5 from J, leaving 10 bases between them. Germline CDR1 reads SGHTA; CDR2 reads FQGNSA. CDR3 nucleotides: TGTGCCAGCAGCTTGACTAGTTCGGAGACCCAGTACTTC. Translated: CASSLTSSETQYF.

Turning to this clone: The germline gene is not matched at one end of the junction; a read error may be the cause. This specimen includes other DNA sequences encoding the same CDR3. J is TRBJ1-2 and V is TRBV2; unclear D gene. This CDR3 comprises 12 residues. Germline CDR1 SNHLY, CDR2 FYNNEI. For the CDR3, the DNA is TGTGCAAGCAGTTATCAGCGAGATGGCTACACCTTC. Protein: CASSYQRDGYTF.

This clone was detected only a few times. The chain carries TRBV11-2 and TRBJ2-5; D remains ambiguous. The CDR3 loop spans 13 amino acids. Looked up from germline, CDR1 is SGHAT and CDR2 is FQNNGV. The V end lost 3 bases, the J end lost 5 bases, and 10 bases lay between the germline ends. DNA of the CDR3: TGTGCCAGCAGCTTGAATAGCTGGGAGACCCAGTACTTC. This sequence encodes CASSLNSWETQYF.

The chain carries TRBV7-9 and TRBJ2-7; no clear D gene. The germline gives CDR1 SEHNR, CDR2 FQNEAQ (reference sequence). This CDR3 is built from 12 residues. Trimming took 5 bases from V and 4 from J, leaving 9 bases between them. The CDR3 nucleotides are TGTGCCAGCAGCGGTTCAGGTTACGAGCAGTACTTC. As protein: CASSGSGYEQYF.

This chain joins TRBV28 and TRBJ2-2, with a weak D call TRBD2 (6 bases). The germline gives CDR1 MDHEN, CDR2 SYDVKM. This CDR3 region has 16 residues. With 5 bases removed from V and 5 bases from J, the gap between germline ends came to 18 bases. CDR3: CASSNGGFEGTGELFF. CDR3 DNA: TGTGCCAGCAGTAACGGGGGTTTTGAAGGGACCGGGGAGCTGTTTTTT.

This chain uses TRBV18 with TRBJ1-1, with a tentative D call TRBD1 (5 bases). Trimming pared 2 bases from V and 6 bases from J, leaving 22 bases between. The V gene's germline CDR1 is KGHSH and CDR2 LQKENI. The CDR3 loop spans 17 amino acids. The CDR3 sequence: CASSPNVKGAGSPEAFF. CDR3 coding DNA: TGTGCCAGCTCACCAAATGTTAAAGGGGCGGGGAGCCCTGAAGCTTTCTTT.

The V gene is TRBV5-4, the J gene TRBJ2-5; 8 nucleotides agree with TRBD2. Trimming removed 3 bases from V and 4 bases from J; junction bases left unmatched: 8. Germline values: CDR1 SGHNT, CDR2 YYREEE (reference sequence). CDR3 length: 15 residues. The CDR3 is CASSSRGGVLETQYF. The CDR3 DNA is TGTGCCAGCAGCTCACGGGGGGGGGTTCTAGAGACCCAGTACTTC.

This clone was detected only a few times. V and J are TRBV7-2 and TRBJ2-7; D perhaps matches TRBD2 (7 bases). The CDR3 has 15 amino acids. V lost 1 base, J lost 2 bases, and 12 bases lay in between. The germline V gene has CDR1 SGHTA and CDR2 FQGNSA. CDR3 residues: CASSLVGGAPYEQYF. In DNA form, the CDR3 reads TGTGCCAGCAGCTTAGTTGGGGGGGCCCCCTACGAGCAGTACTTC.

This clone was detected a few times. The chain has TRBV7-2 and TRBJ2-7, with 14 nucleotides matching TRBD2. Germline trimming cut 4 bases from V and 7 bases from J; bases unmatched to any gene: 3. This CDR3 has 14 amino acids. From germline, CDR1 is SGHTA and CDR2 FQGNSA. The CDR3 nucleotides are TGTGCCAGCAGCTCGGGACTAGCGGGGGAGGAGCAGTACTTC. Protein sequence: CASSSGLAGEEQYF.

This clone was counted ten times or more. The rearrangement uses TRBV5-8 and TRBJ2-7, with 8 bases that match TRBD1. The CDR3 covers 11 residues. The germline V gene encodes CDR1 SGHTS and CDR2 YDEGEE. Trimming at V came to 4 bases and at J to 13 bases, leaving 7 bases not matched to a gene. DNA of the CDR3: TGTGCCAGCAGCCGCGGGACAGGTGCCTACTTC. It translates to CASSRGTGAYF.

This clone was counted only a few times. V is TRBV11-2 and J is TRBJ2-2; D perhaps matches TRBD1 (5 bases). Trimming took 4 bases from V and 1 from J, leaving 7 bases between them. The CDR3 contains 14 residues. CDR1 is SGHAT, CDR2 FQNNGV, per germline. The CDR3 is CASSSTGNTGELFF. CDR3 sequence (DNA): TGTGCCAGCAGCTCTACAGGGAACACCGGGGAGCTGTTTTTT. Based on the CDR3 plus reference TRBV11-2 and TRBJ2-2, the full variable domain is EAGVAQSPRYKIIEKRQSVAFWCNPISGHATLYWYQQILGQGPKLLIQFQNNGVVDDSQLPKDRFSAERLKGVDSTLKIQPAKLEDSAVYLCASSSTGNTGELFFGEGSRLTVL.

The chain joins TRBV7-2 to TRBJ2-3; D uncertain. The V gene's germline CDR1 is SGHTA and CDR2 FQGNSA. V dropped 2 bases and J dropped 5 bases, with 14 bases sitting between them. The CDR3 has 15 amino acids. CDR3 DNA: TGTGCCAGCAGCTTAACCGATGACTTGTTAGATACGCAGTATTTT. Protein sequence: CASSLTDDLLDTQYF.

This rearrangement joins TRBV7-2 to TRBJ2-7; 7 nucleotides match TRBD1. The CDR3 has 18 amino acids. The trim removed 0 bases at V and 1 base at J, leaving 12 bases unmatched. Germline-derived CDR1 and CDR2 are SGHTA and FQGNSA. The CDR3 sequence is CASSLASDTGTESYEQYF. As DNA, the CDR3 is TGTGCCAGCAGCTTAGCTAGTGATACCGGGACAGAGTCCTACGAGCAGTACTTC.

This clone was seen just once. The chain uses TRBV28 and TRBJ2-1; D is possibly TRBD2 (6 bases). Germline loops: CDR1 MDHEN, CDR2 SYDVKM. The germline V and J ends were trimmed by 3 bases and 9 bases, with 18 bases remaining between them. This CDR3 is built from 15 residues. DNA for the CDR3: TGTGCCAGCAGTTTTTTGGTCACCCGGGGGAGTGAGCAGTTCTTC. Translated: CASSFLVTRGSEQFF.

This clone was recorded a few times. This sequence joins TRBV30 and TRBJ1-1, with TRBD1 as a possible D gene (5 bases). V was shortened by 5 bases and J by 11 bases, with 27 bases between the two germline ends. This CDR3 is 15 amino acids long. Per germline, CDR1 GTSNPN and CDR2 SVGIG (reference sequence). CDR3 sequence: CAWPPHGQGVDGAFF. In DNA, the CDR3 is TGTGCCTGGCCACCGCATGGGCAGGGTGTTGATGGGGCTTTCTTT.

The CDR3 here is CATGREGRAGELFF. The CDR3 nucleotides read TGCGCCACCGGGAGGGAAGGAAGGGCCGGGGAGCTGTTTTTT. V usage is TRBV5-1 and J usage is TRBJ2-2; 8 nucleotides match TRBD2. CDR1 is SGHRS and CDR2 is YFSETQ in the germline V gene. CDR3 size: 14 residues. V was clipped by 9 bases and J by 6 bases; unmatched bases: 10.

This clone was seen only a few times. This chain connects TRBV19 to TRBJ2-5, with a weak D call TRBD2 (5 bases). CDR1 and CDR2 from the germline V gene are LNHDA and SQIVND (reference sequence). This CDR3 is 13 amino acids long. Trimming cost V 4 bases and J 4 bases, with 10 bases left between them. The CDR3, as DNA: TGTGCCAGTAGTAGGGATGGAGGAGAGACCCAGTACTTC. Residues: CASSRDGGETQYF.

The rearrangement links TRBV6-5 to TRBJ2-5, with TRBD1 as a possible D gene (7 bases). The J call may not be correct, given that the DNA end is closer to TRBJ2-7. This CDR3 spans 16 amino acids. Germline V gene data show CDR1 as MNHEY and CDR2 as SVGAGI. In DNA, the CDR3 is TGTGCCAGCAGTTACTCCGGCGGGGACAGCTCCTACGAGCAGTACTTC. This encodes CASSYSGGDSSYEQYF.

The rearrangement uses TRBV9 and TRBJ1-2; D call uncertain. V lost 6 bases, J lost 0 bases, and 12 bases lay in between. The CDR3 runs 14 residues. The germline CDR1 and CDR2 sequences are SGDLS and YYNGEE. CDR3: CASTASGSNYGYTF. The CDR3 bases are TGTGCCAGCACCGCTTCCGGTTCTAACTATGGCTACACCTTC.

The CDR3 sequence is CASSLLAGPGETQYF. For the CDR3, the DNA is TGTGCCAGCAGCTTACTTGCGGGTCCTGGGGAGACCCAGTACTTC. This chain links TRBV7-9 with TRBJ2-5; TRBD2 is a possible D gene (5 bases). CDR3 size: 15 residues. CDR1 is SEHNR and CDR2 is FQNEAQ in the germline V gene (reference sequence). V was clipped by 2 bases and J by 5 bases, with 15 bases between them. The full variable domain, with the rest looked up from reference TRBV7-9 and TRBJ2-5, is DTGVSQNPRHKITKRGQNVTFRCDPISEHNRLYWYRQTLGQGPEFLTYFQNEAQLEKSRLLSDRFSAERPKGSFSTLEIQRTEQGDSAMYLCASSLLAGPGETQYFGPGTRLLVL.

The genes are TRBV19 and TRBJ2-7, with TRBD2 matching over 7 bases. Germline CDR1 reads LNHDA; CDR2 reads SQIVND (reference sequence). V lost 8 bases to trimming and J lost 2 bases; unmatched junction nucleotides: 6. The CDR3 runs 13 residues. In DNA, the CDR3 is TGTGCCAGTTCAGCGGGATTACCCTACGAGCAGTACTTC. Amino acids: CASSAGLPYEQYF.